This T cell receptor beta chain came from a study of T cell repertoires in cytomegalovirus infection (dated by TCRdb to between 2019 and 2020). For context, the study as a whole: Donor HLA type was relevant to the analysis, because carriage of CMV infection together with the matching HLA type was indicated by public TCR beta signatures.

Points the paper makes about the study in general: In the ex vivo response, HLA-C-restricted CMV-specific TCR beta clonotypes were dominant, and in two of eight donors the single most frequent clonotype came from this HLA-C-restricted group. Cumulative frequency of public TCR beta family members discriminated carriers of CMV infection plus the relevant HLA type in this cohort and an independent roughly 330-donor cohort.

As encoded in the germline V gene, CDR1 is SNHLY while CDR2 is FYNNEI. The CDR3 contains 12 residues, cysteine and phenylalanine counted. Left in the record is the CDR3 DNA by itself, 36 bases read in frame from the first base. V is trimmed back by 10 bases and J by 4 bases, and the junction contains 6 bases that no gene match accounts for. These reads were obtained on an Illumina HiSeq 1500. In-frame beta chains were kept once TCRdb had trimmed the public reads at Q25 with fastp and called clones with MiXCR. Rows are combined by CDR3 protein, so each entry shows the most common genes and DNA. For this sample there are approximately 76,000 distinct CDR3 sequences; around 3.5% appear just once. The ten largest clonotypes hold 3.5% to 5% of the sample. This clonotype was counted many times. No cognate antigen has been identified for it. The input lacks base qualities; no much larger clone sits a single base away.

What was sequenced was PBMCs. This receptor chain uses TRBV2 and TRBJ1-2, with TRBD1 matching 7 junction bases. The source is a human donor in good health (CMV status not recorded). Some clones in this sample may be carry-over from other donors' samples. The DNA sequence reads TGTGCCACAACCGGGACAGTCTATGGCTACACCTTC. It is translated as CATTGTVYGYTF.